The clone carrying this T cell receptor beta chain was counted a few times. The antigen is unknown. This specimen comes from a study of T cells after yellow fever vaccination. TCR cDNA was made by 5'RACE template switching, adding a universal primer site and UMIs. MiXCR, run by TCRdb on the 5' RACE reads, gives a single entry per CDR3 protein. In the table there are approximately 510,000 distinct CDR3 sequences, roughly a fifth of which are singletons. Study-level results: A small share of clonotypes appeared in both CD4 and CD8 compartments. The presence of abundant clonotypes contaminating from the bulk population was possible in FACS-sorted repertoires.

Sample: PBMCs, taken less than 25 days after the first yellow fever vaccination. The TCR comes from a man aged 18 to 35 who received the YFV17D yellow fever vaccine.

Here the CDR3 reads CASSPYRGYGYTF. Written as DNA, the CDR3 is TGTGCCAGCAGCCCGTACAGGGGATATGGCTACACCTTC. The rearrangement joins TRBV14 to TRBJ1-2; TRBD1 agrees at 7 bases. The CDR3 is made up of 13 amino acids. V dropped 4 bases and J dropped 5; count of bases not matched to a gene: 4. Germline V CDR1 and CDR2: SGHDN, FVKESK.